The 22 T cell receptor beta chains in this list originate from one sample, sequenced in a study of cytomegalovirus exposure and HLA in healthy donors. The PCR used 60 Vbeta and 13 Jbeta primers. TCRdb's table, derived via immunoSEQ multiplex PCR, lists solely in-frame clones and lacks some. This table has approximately 150,000 clones, 73% appearing once. The sample was PBMCs. The receptors stem from a woman aged 18-35 years in good health and CMV-seronegative.

The rearrangement links TRBV6-1 to TRBJ2-5; D may be TRBD1 (5 bases). Trimming removed 3 bases from V and 5 bases from J, with 13 bases in between. CDR1 MNHNS and CDR2 SASEGT come from the germline V gene. This CDR3 is built from 14 residues. The CDR3 DNA reads TGTGCCAGCAGTGATCTCAGGGTACGGGAGACCCAGTACTTC. Its translation is CASSDLRVRETQYF.

The V and J genes are TRBV19 and TRBJ1-2; D is uncertain. V was trimmed by 2 bases and J by 7 bases, leaving 14 bases between them. The germline gives CDR1 LNHDA, CDR2 SQIVND (reference sequence). The CDR3 extends over 14 amino acids. The CDR3 bases are TGTGCCAGTAGTATAAGCGCGCCCATTGCTGGCTACACCTTC. Its translation is CASSISAPIAGYTF.

J is TRBJ1-4 and V is TRBV18; D is unresolved. With 1 base removed from V and 8 bases from J, the gap between germline ends came to 17 bases. Germline V gene lookup returns CDR1 KGHSH and CDR2 LQKENI. This CDR3 has 16 residues. This CDR3 reads CASSPLADAAGEKLFF. CDR3 nucleotides: TGTGCCAGCTCACCACTGGCGGACGCCGCGGGGGAAAAACTGTTTTTT.

The chain is built from TRBV7-9 and TRBJ2-7; 8 bases align to TRBD1. After removal of 5 bases from V and 0 bases from J, the junction contained 6 bases not matched to a gene. Germline loops: CDR1 SEHNR, CDR2 FQNEAQ (reference sequence). This CDR3 has 15 amino acids. The CDR3: CASSPWTGSSYEQYF. In DNA, the CDR3 is TGTGCCAGCAGCCCGTGGACAGGGAGCTCCTACGAGCAGTACTTC. Full variable domain (remainder filled in from reference TRBV7-9 and TRBJ2-7): DTGVSQNPRHKITKRGQNVTFRCDPISEHNRLYWYRQTLGQGPEFLTYFQNEAQLEKSRLLSDRFSAERPKGSFSTLEIQRTEQGDSAMYLCASSPWTGSSYEQYFGPGTRLTVT.

This clone occurred once. This chain links TRBV4-3 with TRBJ1-2; 8 bases are shared with TRBD1. This CDR3 comprises 16 residues. V was clipped by 0 bases and J by 7 bases; unmatched bases: 10. Germline V gene sequence: CDR1 LGHNA, CDR2 YSLEER. The DNA of the CDR3 is TGCGCCAGCAGCCAAGATCCCGTACAGGGGGTGGCTGGCTACACCTTC. As protein: CASSQDPVQGVAGYTF.

Of note for this clone: A junction boundary mismatches the germline segment, possibly from a read error. This sequence joins TRBV7-2 and TRBJ2-1; D is unclear. CDR1 is SGHTA, CDR2 FQGNSA, per germline. The length of the CDR3 is 15 residues. The chain's CDR3 is CASSPQWPKSNKQFF. CDR3 sequence (DNA): TGTGCCAGCAGCCCTCAGTGGCCCAAATCCAATAAGCAGTTCTTC.

This clone was detected only a few times. This sequence joins TRBV19 and TRBJ2-7; 9 bases align to TRBD1. The CDR3 covers 15 residues. Unmatched junction bases numbered 7, after V lost 3 bases and J lost 4 bases. Per germline, CDR1 LNHDA and CDR2 SQIVND (reference sequence). CDR3 bases: TGTGCCAGTAGTATCAACTACAGGGGGCAGTACGAGCAGTACTTC. This sequence encodes CASSINYRGQYEQYF.

The chain links TRBV2 to TRBJ2-1; D is perhaps TRBD2 (6 bases). This CDR3 comprises 15 residues. Per the germline V gene, CDR1 is SNHLY and CDR2 is FYNNEI. V gave up 7 bases and J gave up 4 bases, with 17 bases separating them. The CDR3 protein is CASTSTTAGYNEQFF. In DNA form, the CDR3 reads TGTGCCAGCACCTCGACGACCGCGGGATACAATGAGCAGTTCTTC. Variable domain in full (rest from reference TRBV2 and TRBJ2-1): EPEVTQTPSHQVTQMGQEVILRCVPISNHLYFYWYRQILGQKVEFLVSFYNNEISEKSEIFDDQFSVERPDGSNFTLKIRSTKLEDSAMYFCASTSTTAGYNEQFFGPGTRLTVL.

This sequence joins TRBV11-2 and TRBJ2-5, with 12 bases identical to TRBD2. Trimming at V came to 7 bases and at J to 4 bases, leaving 7 bases not matched to a gene. Germline-derived CDR1 and CDR2 are SGHAT and FQNNGV. This CDR3 contains 15 residues. This CDR3 is CASNRLAGVRETQYF. The CDR3 DNA is TGTGCCAGCAACCGACTAGCGGGAGTGCGAGAGACCCAGTACTTC. Based on the CDR3 plus reference TRBV11-2 and TRBJ2-5, the full variable domain is EAGVAQSPRYKIIEKRQSVAFWCNPISGHATLYWYQQILGQGPKLLIQFQNNGVVDDSQLPKDRFSAERLKGVDSTLKIQPAKLEDSAVYLCASNRLAGVRETQYFGPGTRLLVL.

The rearrangement joins TRBV19 to TRBJ2-2, with 11 bases lining up with TRBD2. V lost 6 bases and J lost 2; bases outside the gene matches: 5. This CDR3 has 16 amino acids. From germline, CDR1 is LNHDA and CDR2 SQIVND (reference sequence). CDR3 nucleotides: TGTGCCAGTAGATCTGGGACTAGCGGTAACACCGGGGAGCTGTTTTTT. Encoded protein: CASRSGTSGNTGELFF.

The V call is TRBV19, the J call TRBJ1-1; 8 nucleotides align to TRBD1. The CDR3 is made up of 14 amino acids. V dropped 7 bases and J dropped 5; count of bases not matched to a gene: 9. Germline V lookup: CDR1 LNHDA, CDR2 SQIVND (reference sequence). Here the CDR3 reads CASIAWTGRTEAFF. The CDR3 DNA sequence: TGTGCCAGTATCGCTTGGACAGGGCGGACTGAAGCTTTCTTT.

The rearrangement links TRBV7-3 to TRBJ2-1; D is undetermined. V lost 5 bases, J lost 0 bases, and 14 bases lay in between. Germline V gene data show CDR1 as SGHTA and CDR2 as FQGTGA. CDR3 length: 16 residues. The DNA of the CDR3 is TGTGCCAGCAGCCCGACGTCGACTCGCTCCTACAATGAGCAGTTCTTC. Translated: CASSPTSTRSYNEQFF.

The gene calls are TRBV9 and TRBJ1-6; D unresolved. The V end was cut by 0 bases, the J end by 8 bases, with 18 bases between. This CDR3 comprises 17 residues. The germline gives CDR1 SGDLS, CDR2 YYNGEE. Here the CDR3 reads CASSVDGRGWRDSPLHF. CDR3 coding DNA: TGTGCCAGCAGCGTAGACGGTCGAGGGTGGCGGGATTCACCCCTCCACTTT.

This sequence joins TRBV5-6 and TRBJ1-1; no firm D call. V lost 4 bases, J lost 5 bases, and 24 bases lay in between. Per the germline V gene, CDR1 is SGHDT and CDR2 is YYEEEE. This CDR3 comprises 17 residues. As DNA, the CDR3 is TGTGCCAGCAGCAACCGGACTGGCTATTTTCAGAGGACTGAAGCTTTCTTT. Translated: CASSNRTGYFQRTEAFF.

This clone came up a few times. The chain recombines TRBV11-3 with TRBJ2-3; TRBD2 matches 9 bases. The CDR3 covers 17 residues. The germline gives CDR1 SGHNT, CDR2 YENEEA. The ends lost 2 bases at V and 1 base at J; junction bases unmatched: 7. The CDR3 sequence: CASSLSLREGGTDTQYF. The CDR3 bases are TGTGCCAGCAGCTTAAGTTTGCGGGAGGGCGGCACAGATACGCAGTATTTT.

J is TRBJ1-1 and V is TRBV6-1; no clear D. Trimming removed 5 bases at V and 0 bases at J, with 10 bases between. The CDR3 length is 14 residues. The V gene's germline CDR1 is MNHNS and CDR2 SASEGT. The CDR3 is CASSLLNMNTEAFF. The CDR3 region has the DNA TGTGCCAGCAGTCTACTCAATATGAACACTGAAGCTTTCTTT.

In its sample, this clone was seen a few times. The V call is TRBV13, the J call TRBJ2-7, with 9 bases aligning to TRBD1. Germline trimming cut 6 bases from V and 5 bases from J; bases unmatched to any gene: 11. The CDR3 is 15 residues long. Germline V lookup: CDR1 PRHDT, CDR2 FYEKMQ (reference sequence). CDR3 sequence: CASRGLGTGTHEQYF. CDR3 sequence (DNA): TGTGCCAGCAGGGGATTGGGGACAGGGACCCACGAGCAGTACTTC.

This clone was seen a few times. The chain couples TRBV7-9 to TRBJ2-2, with a possible D match to TRBD2 (5 bases). V lost 5 bases and J lost 5, with 9 bases in between. This CDR3 comprises 13 residues. Germline CDR1 SEHNR, CDR2 FQNEAQ (reference sequence). CDR3 coding DNA: TGTGCCAGCAGCCCGACGGGGACCGGGGAGCTGTTTTTT. This codes for CASSPTGTGELFF.

The J gene is TRBJ2-2, the V gene TRBV19, with D tentatively TRBD1 (5 bases). V was trimmed by 3 bases and J by 1 base, leaving 9 bases between them. The germline V gene encodes CDR1 LNHDA and CDR2 SQIVND (reference sequence). This CDR3 has 15 residues. The CDR3 spells CASSIGRGNTGELFF. As DNA, the CDR3 is TGTGCCAGTAGTATTGGAAGGGGGAACACCGGGGAGCTGTTTTTT.

V is TRBV5-4 and J is TRBJ1-2; 9 positions match TRBD1. J was trimmed by 2 bases and V by 4 bases; bases with no gene match: 3. This CDR3 has 14 amino acids. The germline gives CDR1 SGHNT, CDR2 YYREEE (reference sequence). CDR3 sequence: CASSPGTGNYGYTF. CDR3 in DNA: TGTGCCAGCAGCCCCGGGACAGGGAACTATGGCTACACCTTC.

To note about this clone: This CDR3 is also generated by other DNA sequences in the sample. This CDR3 is CASRQGGRHNSPLHF. As DNA, the CDR3 is TGTGCCAGCAGACAGGGGGGCCGGCATAATTCACCCCTCCACTTT. The rearrangement joins TRBV6-5 to TRBJ1-6, with 8 bases lining up with TRBD1. The CDR3 is made up of 15 amino acids. Germline assignment: CDR1 MNHEY and CDR2 SVGAGI. With V trimmed by 6 bases and J by 5 bases, 6 bases remained unmatched.

The V call is TRBV5-1, the J call TRBJ2-5; unclear D gene. The CDR3 loop spans 13 amino acids. Germline CDR1 reads SGHRS; CDR2 reads YFSETQ. Trimming took off 4 bases at V and 3 bases at J, with 10 bases between the two ends. The CDR3 protein is CASSITHEETQYF. As DNA, the CDR3 is TGCGCCAGCAGCATTACACACGAAGAGACCCAGTACTTC.